This T cell receptor (beta chain) derives from a study of sequential checkpoint blockade in melanoma. Study context: TCRβ was sequenced from DNA of 90 or so pretreatment tumors. Under 25 patients had matched tumor biopsies before treatment and at week 13 after nivolumab or ipilimumab alone.

The protocol was immunoSEQ multiplex PCR, while the TCRdb copy is restricted to in-frame clones and leaves out a portion. The table shows about 19,000 clones, with more than 25% occurring only once. Notes on the study in general: About 30 times likelier clinical benefit followed increased tumor T-cell fraction and clonality.

Treatment described: randomized to nivolumab then ipilimumab (arm A) or the reverse (arm B). On this clone: Its antigen is undetermined.

The CDR3 runs to 13 residues. Germline V gives CDR1 GTSNPN, CDR2 SVGIG (reference sequence). Trimming pared 0 bases from V and 6 bases from J, leaving 8 bases between. This chain joins TRBV30 and TRBJ2-2, with D unresolved. The source is a human donor with melanoma. The sample here was tumor tissue (inferred from file names), taken from a patient given nivolumab and ipilimumab in sequence. CDR3 DNA sequence: TGTGCCTGGAGTGTAGGGCACTCCGGGGAGCTGTTTTTT. Its protein product is CAWSVGHSGELFF.